This T cell receptor beta chain was recovered during a study of beta chain features in type 1 diabetes. Study observations and caveats: In the patient group, naive, central memory and Treg TCRB repertoires seemed more alike than in the healthy donor group. The study found moderately but significantly shorter TCRB CDR3s in all four CD4+ subsets of Type 1 diabetes patients. Sequencing of cDNA might inflate the share of cells that strongly express TCR.

Every bit of the isolated RNA underwent reverse transcription, so sequencing read expressed TCRB transcripts. Profiling relied on immunoSEQ multiplex PCR, and the TCRdb table lists in-frame clones only, not all of them. The profile covers more than 150,000 clones, with over 7.5% appearing a single time and approximately 2.3% taken by the ten largest. V dropped 6 bases and J dropped 0 bases, with 6 bases sitting between them. CDR1 is LNHDA, CDR2 SQIVND, per germline (reference sequence). This CDR3 comprises 13 residues. This clone was recorded a few times. Its antigen is still unknown. Approximately 100 mL of blood, on average, came from one heparinised draw per donor.

The sample consisted of central memory CD4+ T cells from blood. The receptor was derived from a woman aged 18-29 years in good health. V usage is TRBV19 and J usage is TRBJ1-5; D unclear. CDR3: CASRLNSNQPQHF. The CDR3 bases are TGTGCCAGTAGACTCAATAGCAATCAGCCCCAGCATTTT. The entire variable domain, with the rest obtained from reference TRBV19 and TRBJ1-5, is as follows: DGGITQSPKYLFRKEGQNVTLSCEQNLNHDAMYWYRQDPGQGLRLIYYSQIVNDFQKGDIAEGYSVSREKKESFPLTVTSAQKNPTAFYLCASRLNSNQPQHFGDGTRLSIL.